The 11 T cell receptor beta chains below all came from one sample that was sequenced in a study of blood T cell repertoires in COVID-19. TCRdb's table, derived via immunoSEQ multiplex PCR, lists solely in-frame clones and lacks some. Of 390,000 or so clones in the sample, nearly 90% were seen once. Sequencing was performed on peripheral blood. The receptors come from a man between 18 and 29 years old with active or convalescent COVID-19.

This clone was observed a single time. The gene calls are TRBV5-5 and TRBJ2-7, with 9 bases that match TRBD2. The CDR3 consists of 14 residues. V shed 5 bases, J shed 2 bases, and the junction held 5 bases outside the gene matches. Germline V lookup: CDR1 SGHKS, CDR2 YYEKEE (reference sequence). CDR3 in DNA: TGTGCCAGCAGTGCCAGCGGGAGGACCTACGAGCAGTACTTC. As protein: CASSASGRTYEQYF. Full variable domain (remainder filled in from reference TRBV5-5 and TRBJ2-7): DAGVTQSPTHLIKTRGQQVTLRCSPISGHKSVSWYQQVLGQGPQFIFQYYEKEERGRGNFPDRFSARQFPNYSSELNVNALLLGDSALYLCASSASGRTYEQYFGPGTRLTVT.

The CDR3, as DNA: TGTGCCACCAGTCTCGGGACTAGCGGGGGGGAGACCCAGTACTTC. Amino acids: CATSLGTSGGETQYF. This chain uses TRBV24-1 with TRBJ2-5; TRBD2 matches 15 bases. Germline V gene lookup returns CDR1 KGHDR and CDR2 SFDVKD. The CDR3 has 15 residues. Germline trimming cut 6 bases from V and 5 bases from J; bases unmatched to any gene: 3.

V is TRBV11-2 and J is TRBJ1-1, with D maybe TRBD1 (5 bases). CDR3 length: 15 amino acids. V was clipped by 5 bases and J by 6 bases, with 19 bases between them. Germline V CDR1 and CDR2: SGHAT, FQNNGV. Here the CDR3 reads CASSHQARGSPEAFF. CDR3 coding DNA: TGTGCCAGCAGCCACCAGGCTCGGGGGTCTCCTGAAGCTTTCTTT.

This rearrangement joins TRBV29-1 to TRBJ1-4, with D uncertain. The V end lost 0 bases, the J end lost 6 bases, and 5 bases lay between the germline ends. From germline, CDR1 is SQVTM and CDR2 ANQGSEA. This CDR3 is built from 12 residues. The CDR3 sequence is CSVEESDEKLFF. The DNA for the CDR3 is TGCAGCGTTGAAGAGAGCGATGAAAAACTGTTTTTT.

The rearrangement uses TRBV2 and TRBJ2-2, with D perhaps TRBD1 (6 bases). The CDR3 contains 15 residues. Germline CDR1 reads SNHLY; CDR2 reads FYNNEI. Trimming stripped 2 bases from V and 0 bases from J, with 7 bases between. CDR3 sequence: CASSEWGPNTGELFF. CDR3 nucleotide sequence: TGTGCCAGCAGTGAATGGGGGCCGAACACCGGGGAGCTGTTTTTT.

The CDR3 region is CASSWLQGAPEAFF. The CDR3 DNA reads as TGTGCCAGCAGCTGGCTCCAGGGGGCTCCTGAAGCTTTCTTT. The genes are TRBV7-8 and TRBJ1-1, with 8 bases lining up with TRBD1. The germline gives CDR1 SGHVS, CDR2 FQNEAQ. V trimming: 4 bases; J trimming: 6 bases; junction bases outside the gene matches: 7. The CDR3 length is 14 residues.

The chain couples TRBV24-1 to TRBJ2-1, with 14 nucleotides matching TRBD2. Germline loops: CDR1 KGHDR, CDR2 SFDVKD. Germline trimming cut 4 bases from V and 4 bases from J; bases unmatched to any gene: 5. CDR3 length: 17 residues. The CDR3 loop is CATSDSGLAGVYNEQFF. CDR3 nucleotide sequence: TGTGCCACCAGTGACTCGGGACTAGCGGGAGTTTACAATGAGCAGTTCTTC.

This sequence joins TRBV4-2 and TRBJ2-7; 12 nucleotides agree with TRBD1. The CDR3 covers 15 residues. Trimming took 3 bases from V and 4 from J; bases not matched to a gene: 4. Germline V gene data show CDR1 as LGHNA and CDR2 as YNFKEQ. The CDR3 DNA is TGTGCCAGCAGCCACCGGGACAGGGGGCCATACGAGCAGTACTTC. Translated, it gives CASSHRDRGPYEQYF.

The chain couples TRBV5-4 to TRBJ2-3; no reliable D call. V lost 0 bases and J lost 3, with 11 bases in between. In germline, CDR1 is SGHNT, CDR2 YYREEE (reference sequence). The CDR3 sequence is 15 residues long. Here the CDR3 reads CASSLALSVTDTQYF. Written as DNA, the CDR3 is TGTGCCAGCAGCTTGGCCTTATCCGTGACAGATACGCAGTATTTT.

This rearrangement joins TRBV27 to TRBJ1-2, with 11 bases fitting TRBD1. CDR3 length: 16 residues. CDR1 is MNHEY, CDR2 SMNVEV, per germline (reference sequence). J was trimmed by 0 bases and V by 6 bases; bases with no gene match: 6. Here the CDR3 reads CASRGDRGRANYGYTF. In nucleotides, the CDR3 is TGTGCCAGCAGAGGGGACAGGGGGAGAGCTAACTATGGCTACACCTTC.

This rearrangement joins TRBV6-2 or TRBV6-3 to TRBJ2-1; weak D call: TRBD2 (5 bases). The CDR3 spans 17 residues. The V end was cut by 1 base, the J end by 5 bases, with 18 bases between. Germline values: CDR1 MNHEY, CDR2 SVGEGT. The CDR3 protein is CASSYLLARNENNEQFF. The CDR3 nucleotides are TGTGCCAGCAGTTACTTGCTAGCACGGAACGAAAACAATGAGCAGTTCTTC.